This TCR beta chain came from a study of T cells after yellow fever vaccination. Looking at the study overall: Each low-cell-number fraction was prepared by means of SMART-Seq v4 Ultra Low Input.

TCR cDNA was made by 5'RACE template switching, adding a universal primer site and UMIs. Each CDR3 protein is one row after TCRdb ran MiXCR on the 5' RACE reads. The profile shows 300,000 to 350,000 distinct CDR3 sequences, around 4.5% of them singletons. Whole-study findings and limits: By day 5 rather than day 15, the secondary response had peaked, though it was weaker. Abundant clonotypes from the bulk population could get into FACS-sorted repertoires as contaminants.

Germline loops: CDR1 SEHNR, CDR2 FQNEAQ (reference sequence). The CDR3 spans 16 residues. The trim removed 4 bases at V and 5 bases at J, leaving 12 bases unmatched. This clonotype has just a few counts. Its target is not known. This chain uses TRBV7-9 with TRBJ2-5; 8 bases line up with TRBD2. This receptor was obtained from a man between 18 and 29 years old who received the YFV17D yellow fever vaccine. The sample consisted of PBMCs, taken 15 days after the yellow fever booster vaccination. For the CDR3, the DNA is TGTGCCAGCAGCTCCCGGGTCGGGGGGGCCTATGAGACCCAGTACTTC. It specifies CASSSRVGGAYETQYF.